These T cell receptor beta chains were read from a single sample in a study of cytomegalovirus exposure and HLA in healthy donors. The data were produced by immunoSEQ multiplex PCR, yet TCRdb's version contains in-frame clones alone and is incomplete. This sample's table has 200,000 to 250,000 clones. The material sequenced was PBMCs. These receptors all stem from a girl aged 2 to 10 in good health and CMV-seropositive. CDR3s include the opening cysteine and the closing phenylalanine or tryptophan. Each record gives: J gene, D gene, V gene, CDR3 DNA, CDR3 protein. A D gene is named only where the DNA matches it firmly.

>TRBJ2-1|TRBD2|TRBV2
TGTGCCAGCAGGGGATCGGGACTAACATACAATGAGCAGCTCTTC
CASRGSGLTYNEQLF
>TRBJ1-4|NA|TRBV18
TGTGCCAGCTCACCCGACATGAATGAAAAACTGTTTTTT
CASSPDMNEKLFF
>TRBJ2-6|NA|TRBV7-9
TGTGCCAGCAGCTTGACAGGGACTGCTGGGGCCAACGTCCTGACTTTC
CASSLTGTAGANVLTF
>TRBJ1-4|TRBD1|TRBV19
TGTGCCACAGGTGGGCAGGGGGCTGAAAAACTGTTTTTT
CATGGQGAEKLFF
>TRBJ1-3|TRBD1|TRBV19
TGTGCCAGTAGTTCCCTAAGACAGGGGAAAAGCTCTGGAAACACCATATATTTT
CASSSLRQGKSSGNTIYF
>TRBJ2-1|NA|TRBV6-1
TGTGCCAGCAACATGGTAGCTTCGGCCTACAATGAGCAGTTCTTC
CASNMVASAYNEQFF
>TRBJ2-7|TRBD2|TRBV18
TGTGCCAGCTCACCTACTAGCGGGGCCTACGAGCAGTACTTC
CASSPTSGAYEQYF
>TRBJ2-6|TRBD1|TRBV4-2
TGTGCCAGCAGCCAAGAACCGACGACAGGGGGCGTTGCTGGGGCCAACGTCCTGACTTTC
CASSQEPTTGGVAGANVLTF
>TRBJ1-1|TRBD1|TRBV19
TGTGCCAGTGCCGGGACAGTGAACACTGAAGCTTTCTTT
CASAGTVNTEAFF
>TRBJ1-2|TRBD1|TRBV18
TGTGCCAGCTCACCGAAAACAGGGGGTTCCCTTAACTATGGCTACACCTTC
CASSPKTGGSLNYGYTF